This TCR beta chain was captured in a study of cytomegalovirus exposure and HLA in healthy donors. PCR amplification relied on 60 Vbeta primers (plus 13 Jbeta primers). Method: immunoSEQ multiplex PCR; TCRdb's copy keeps in-frame clones and lacks some. The sample comprises 150,000 to 200,000 clones, approximately 80% of which are singletons, and 2.2% rests with the top ten. This clonotype was obtained from a woman under 40 in good health and CMV-seronegative. Sequenced material: PBMCs.

The CDR3 bases are TGTGCCAGCAGTGATCGCAGGGGAGGGACAGATACGCAGTATTTT. It translates to CASSDRRGGTDTQYF. V and J are TRBV2 and TRBJ2-3, with D maybe TRBD2 (7 bases). The V end lost 3 bases, the J end lost 3 bases, and 13 bases lay between the germline ends. This CDR3 comprises 15 residues. CDR1 is SNHLY, CDR2 FYNNEI, per germline.